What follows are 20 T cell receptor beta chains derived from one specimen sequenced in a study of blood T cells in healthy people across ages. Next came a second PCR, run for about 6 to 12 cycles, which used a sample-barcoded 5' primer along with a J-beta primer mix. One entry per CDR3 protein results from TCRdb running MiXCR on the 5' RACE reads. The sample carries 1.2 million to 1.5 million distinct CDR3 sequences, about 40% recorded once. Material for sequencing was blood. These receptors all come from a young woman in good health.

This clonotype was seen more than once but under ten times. CDR3 nucleotides: TGCAGTGCTAGAGAACAGGGGAAGGGAATTGTAGACACTGAAGCTTTCTTT. Translating it yields CSAREQGKGIVDTEAFF. The chain joins TRBV20-1 to TRBJ1-1; 7 nucleotides line up with TRBD1. The CDR3 loop spans 17 amino acids. Germline assignment: CDR1 DFQATT and CDR2 SNEGSKA (reference sequence). V dropped 0 bases and J dropped 3; count of bases not matched to a gene: 13.

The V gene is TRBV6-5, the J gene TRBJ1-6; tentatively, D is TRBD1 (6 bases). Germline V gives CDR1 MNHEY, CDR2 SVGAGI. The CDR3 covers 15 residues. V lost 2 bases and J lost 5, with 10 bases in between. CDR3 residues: CASSYVGADNSPLHF. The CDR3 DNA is TGTGCCAGCAGTTACGTGGGGGCCGATAATTCACCCCTCCACTTT.

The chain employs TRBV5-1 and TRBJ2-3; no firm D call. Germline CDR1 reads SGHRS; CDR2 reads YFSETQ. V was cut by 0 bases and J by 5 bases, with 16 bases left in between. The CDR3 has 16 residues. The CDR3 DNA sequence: TGCGCCAGCAGCTTGGGTATGAGCCTTCAAGGAGATACGCAGTATTTT. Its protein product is CASSLGMSLQGDTQYF.

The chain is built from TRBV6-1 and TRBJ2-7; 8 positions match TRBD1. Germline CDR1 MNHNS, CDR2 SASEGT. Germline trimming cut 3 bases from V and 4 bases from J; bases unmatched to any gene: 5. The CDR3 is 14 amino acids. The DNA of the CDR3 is TGTGCCAGCAGTGAGAGGACAGGGTCATACGAGCAGTACTTC. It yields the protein CASSERTGSYEQYF.

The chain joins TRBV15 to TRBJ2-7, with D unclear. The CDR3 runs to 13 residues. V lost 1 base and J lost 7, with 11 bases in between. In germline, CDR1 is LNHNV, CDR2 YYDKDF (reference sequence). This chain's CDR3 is CATSRGARDEQYF. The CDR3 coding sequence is TGTGCCACCAGCAGAGGTGCACGCGATGAGCAGTACTTC.

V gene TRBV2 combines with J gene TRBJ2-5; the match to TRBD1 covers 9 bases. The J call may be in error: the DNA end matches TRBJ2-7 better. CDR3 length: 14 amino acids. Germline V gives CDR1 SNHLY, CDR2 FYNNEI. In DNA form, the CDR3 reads TGTGCCAGCTCCACAGGGGGCCAAACCTACGAGCAGTACTTC. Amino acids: CASSTGGQTYEQYF.

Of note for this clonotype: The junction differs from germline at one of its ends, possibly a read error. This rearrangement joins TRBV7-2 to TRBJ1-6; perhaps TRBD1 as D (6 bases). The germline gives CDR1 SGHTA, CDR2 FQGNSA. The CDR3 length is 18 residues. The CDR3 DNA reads TGTGCCAGCAGCTACGCCGACGGGGGCGCTGGCTATAATTCACTCCTCCACTTT. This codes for CASSYADGGAGYNSLLHF.

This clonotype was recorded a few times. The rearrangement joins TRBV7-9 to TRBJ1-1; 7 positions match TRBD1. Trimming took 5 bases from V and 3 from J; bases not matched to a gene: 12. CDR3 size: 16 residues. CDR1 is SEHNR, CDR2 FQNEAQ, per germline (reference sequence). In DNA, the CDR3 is TGTGCCAGCAGCCCCGAAGGGTCGGGACAGTACACTGAAGCTTTCTTT. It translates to CASSPEGSGQYTEAFF.

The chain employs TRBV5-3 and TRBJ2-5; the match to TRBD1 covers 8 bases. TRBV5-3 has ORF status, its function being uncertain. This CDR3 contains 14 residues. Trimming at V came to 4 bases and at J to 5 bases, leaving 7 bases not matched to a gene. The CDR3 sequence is CARSVRGQEETQYF. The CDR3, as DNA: TGTGCCAGAAGCGTCAGGGGGCAGGAGGAGACCCAGTACTTC.

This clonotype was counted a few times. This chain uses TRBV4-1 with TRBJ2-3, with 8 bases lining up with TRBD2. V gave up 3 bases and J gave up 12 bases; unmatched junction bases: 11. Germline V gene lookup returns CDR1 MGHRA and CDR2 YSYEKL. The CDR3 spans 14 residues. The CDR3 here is CASSHRPGTRNQYF. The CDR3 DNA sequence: TGCGCCAGCAGCCATCGCCCCGGGACTAGAAATCAGTATTTT.

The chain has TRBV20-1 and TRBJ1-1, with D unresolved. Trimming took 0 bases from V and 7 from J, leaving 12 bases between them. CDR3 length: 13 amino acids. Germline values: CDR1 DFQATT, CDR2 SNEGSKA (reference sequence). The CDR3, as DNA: TGCAGTGCTAGAGATGCTAGACGAGATGAAGCTTTCTTT. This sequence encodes CSARDARRDEAFF.

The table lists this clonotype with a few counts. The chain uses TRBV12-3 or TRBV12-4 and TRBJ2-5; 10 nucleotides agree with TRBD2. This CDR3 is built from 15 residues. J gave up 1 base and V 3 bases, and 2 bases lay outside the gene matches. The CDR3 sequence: CASSFGTSVQETQYF. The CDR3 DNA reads TGTGCCAGCAGTTTTGGGACTAGCGTCCAAGAGACCCAGTACTTC.

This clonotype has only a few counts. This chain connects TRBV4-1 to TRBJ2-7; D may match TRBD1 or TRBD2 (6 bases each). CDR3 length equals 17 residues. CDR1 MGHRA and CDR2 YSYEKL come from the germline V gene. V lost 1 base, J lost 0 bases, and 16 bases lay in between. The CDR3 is CASSQGMGGTNSYEQYF. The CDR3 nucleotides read TGCGCCAGCAGCCAAGGTATGGGGGGCACAAACTCCTACGAGCAGTACTTC.

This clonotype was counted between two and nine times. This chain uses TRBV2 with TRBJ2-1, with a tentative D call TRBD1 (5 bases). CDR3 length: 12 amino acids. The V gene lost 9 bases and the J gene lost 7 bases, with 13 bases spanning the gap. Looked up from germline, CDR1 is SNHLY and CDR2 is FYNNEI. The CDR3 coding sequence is TGTGCCAGGGGCAGGGCCGGGAATGAGCAGTTCTTC. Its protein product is CARGRAGNEQFF.

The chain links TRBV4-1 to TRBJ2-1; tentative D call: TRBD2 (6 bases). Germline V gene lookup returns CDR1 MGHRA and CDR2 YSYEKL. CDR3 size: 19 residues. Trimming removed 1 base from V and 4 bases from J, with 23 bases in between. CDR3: CASSQGLKKILREYNEQFF. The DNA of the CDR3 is TGCGCCAGCAGCCAAGGACTTAAGAAAATCCTCCGGGAGTACAATGAGCAGTTCTTC.

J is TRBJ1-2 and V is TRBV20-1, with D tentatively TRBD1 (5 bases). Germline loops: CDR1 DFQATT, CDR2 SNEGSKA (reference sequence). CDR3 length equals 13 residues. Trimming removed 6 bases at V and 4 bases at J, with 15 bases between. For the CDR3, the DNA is TGCAGTGCCCCCTCGGGGCCGACCTATGGCTACACCTTC. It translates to CSAPSGPTYGYTF.

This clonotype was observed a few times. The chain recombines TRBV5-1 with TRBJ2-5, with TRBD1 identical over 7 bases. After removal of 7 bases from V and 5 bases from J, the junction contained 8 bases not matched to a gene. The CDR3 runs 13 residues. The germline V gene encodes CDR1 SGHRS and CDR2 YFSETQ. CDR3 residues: CASDLSGQETQYF. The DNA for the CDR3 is TGCGCCAGCGACCTTTCGGGACAGGAGACCCAGTACTTC.

CDR3 protein: CASWRGRAGNTIYF. CDR3 DNA: TGTGCCAGCTGGCGGGGCAGGGCTGGAAACACCATATATTTT. This sequence joins TRBV12-3 or TRBV12-4 and TRBJ1-3, with D possibly being TRBD1 (5 bases). The germline V and J ends were trimmed by 8 bases and 2 bases, with 13 bases remaining between them. The CDR3 runs to 14 residues.

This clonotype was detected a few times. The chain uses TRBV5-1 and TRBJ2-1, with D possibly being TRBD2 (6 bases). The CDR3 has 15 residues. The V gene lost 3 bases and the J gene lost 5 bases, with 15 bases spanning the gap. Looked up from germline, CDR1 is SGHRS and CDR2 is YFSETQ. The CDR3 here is CASSSPSEWDNEQFF. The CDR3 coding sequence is TGCGCCAGCAGCTCACCTAGCGAATGGGACAATGAGCAGTTCTTC.

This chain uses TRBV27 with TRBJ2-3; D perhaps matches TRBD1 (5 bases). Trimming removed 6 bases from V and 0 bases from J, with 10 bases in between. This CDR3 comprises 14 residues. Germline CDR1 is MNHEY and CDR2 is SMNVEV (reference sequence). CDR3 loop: CASSRASSTDTQYF. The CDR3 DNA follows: TGTGCCAGCAGCAGGGCGTCAAGCACAGATACGCAGTATTTT.